This TCR beta chain is drawn from a study of blood T cell repertoires in COVID-19. Study background: Sources were T cells, B-cell-depleted T cells, or PBMCs; the material itself was cDNA or gDNA.

In germline, CDR1 is DFQATT, CDR2 SNEGSKA (reference sequence). The CDR3 covers 16 residues. V lost 3 bases, J lost 5 bases, and 10 bases stayed unmatched. TCRdb's table, derived via immunoSEQ multiplex PCR, lists solely in-frame clones and lacks some. The sample comprises roughly 240,000 clones, approximately 84% of which are singletons, and around 1.9% rests with the top ten. A few counts support this clone. Sequenced material: peripheral blood. The TCR was taken from an elderly woman with acute or convalescent COVID-19. J is TRBJ2-1 and V is TRBV20-1; 10 bases line up with TRBD2. The CDR3 nucleotides read TGCAGTGCTAGTGTGCTAGCGGGAGTTGTCAACAATGAGCAGTTCTTC. It translates to CSASVLAGVVNNEQFF.